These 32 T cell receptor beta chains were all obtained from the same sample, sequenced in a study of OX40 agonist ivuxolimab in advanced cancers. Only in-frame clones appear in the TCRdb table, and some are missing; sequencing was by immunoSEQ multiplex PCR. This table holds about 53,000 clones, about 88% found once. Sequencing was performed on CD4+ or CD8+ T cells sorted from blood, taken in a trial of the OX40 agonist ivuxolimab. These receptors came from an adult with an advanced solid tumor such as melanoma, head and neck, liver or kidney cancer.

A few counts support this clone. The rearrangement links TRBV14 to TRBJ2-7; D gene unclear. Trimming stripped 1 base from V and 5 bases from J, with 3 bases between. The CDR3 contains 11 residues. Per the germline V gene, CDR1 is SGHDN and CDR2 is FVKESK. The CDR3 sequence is CASSQVHEQYF. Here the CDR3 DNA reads TGTGCCAGCAGCCAAGTCCACGAGCAGTACTTC.

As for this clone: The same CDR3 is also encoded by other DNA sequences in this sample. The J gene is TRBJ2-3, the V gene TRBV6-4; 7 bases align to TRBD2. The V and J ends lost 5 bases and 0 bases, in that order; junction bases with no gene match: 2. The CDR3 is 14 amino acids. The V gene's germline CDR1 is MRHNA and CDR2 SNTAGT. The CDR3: CASSPSGSTDTQYF. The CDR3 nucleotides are TGTGCCAGCAGTCCTAGCGGTAGCACAGATACGCAGTATTTT.

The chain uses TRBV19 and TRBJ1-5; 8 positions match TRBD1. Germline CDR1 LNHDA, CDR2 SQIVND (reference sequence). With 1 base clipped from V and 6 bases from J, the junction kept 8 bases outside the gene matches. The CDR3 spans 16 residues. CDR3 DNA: TGTGCCAGTAGTATAGGGACAGGGAGTATTTTTCAGCCCCAGCATTTT. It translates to CASSIGTGSIFQPQHF. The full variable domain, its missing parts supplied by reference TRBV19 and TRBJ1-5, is DGGITQSPKYLFRKEGQNVTLSCEQNLNHDAMYWYRQDPGQGLRLIYYSQIVNDFQKGDIAEGYSVSREKKESFPLTVTSAQKNPTAFYLCASSIGTGSIFQPQHFGDGTRLSIL.

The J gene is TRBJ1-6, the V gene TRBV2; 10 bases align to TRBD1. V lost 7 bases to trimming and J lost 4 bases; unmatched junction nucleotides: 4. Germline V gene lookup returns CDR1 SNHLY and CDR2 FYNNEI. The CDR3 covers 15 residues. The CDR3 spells CASTGQGDYNSPLHF. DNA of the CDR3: TGTGCCAGCACCGGACAGGGGGATTATAATTCACCCCTCCACTTT.

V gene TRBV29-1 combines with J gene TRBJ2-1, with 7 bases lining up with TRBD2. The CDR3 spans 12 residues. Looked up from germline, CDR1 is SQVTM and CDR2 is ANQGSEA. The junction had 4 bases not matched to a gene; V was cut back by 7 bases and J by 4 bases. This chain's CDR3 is CSGSGGYNEQFF. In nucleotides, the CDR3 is TGCAGCGGGTCGGGGGGATACAATGAGCAGTTCTTC.

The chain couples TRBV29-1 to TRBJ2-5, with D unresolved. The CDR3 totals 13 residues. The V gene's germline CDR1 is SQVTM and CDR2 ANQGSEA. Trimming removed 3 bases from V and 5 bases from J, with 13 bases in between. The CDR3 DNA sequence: TGCAGCGTTGAGTTTGGCCTAAGGGAGACCCAGTACTTC. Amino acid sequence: CSVEFGLRETQYF.

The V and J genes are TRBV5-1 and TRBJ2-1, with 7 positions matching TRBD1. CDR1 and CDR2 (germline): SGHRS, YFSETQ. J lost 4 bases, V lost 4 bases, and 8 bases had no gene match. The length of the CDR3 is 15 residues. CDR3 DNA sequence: TGCGCCAGCAGCCCTTCAGACAGGGCATACAATGAGCAGTTCTTC. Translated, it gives CASSPSDRAYNEQFF.

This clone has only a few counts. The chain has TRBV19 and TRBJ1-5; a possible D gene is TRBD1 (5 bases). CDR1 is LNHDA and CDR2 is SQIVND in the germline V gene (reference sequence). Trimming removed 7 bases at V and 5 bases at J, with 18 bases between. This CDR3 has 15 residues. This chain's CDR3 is CASIRSGTGHQPQHF. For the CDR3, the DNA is TGTGCCAGTATCCGGTCGGGTACAGGCCATCAGCCCCAGCATTTT.

The CDR3 loop reads CAWEDRGRPYEQYF. The CDR3 DNA sequence: TGTGCCTGGGAAGACAGGGGGCGCCCCTACGAGCAGTACTTC. This rearrangement joins TRBV30 to TRBJ2-7; the match to TRBD1 covers 10 bases. The V segment lost 5 bases and the J segment 2 bases; nucleotides outside the gene matches: 6. This CDR3 spans 14 amino acids. Germline values: CDR1 GTSNPN, CDR2 SVGIG (reference sequence).

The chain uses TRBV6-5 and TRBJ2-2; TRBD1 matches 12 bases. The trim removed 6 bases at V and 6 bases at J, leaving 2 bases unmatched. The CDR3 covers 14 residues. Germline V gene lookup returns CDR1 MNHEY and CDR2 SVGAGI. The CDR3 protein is CASRGQGAAGELFF. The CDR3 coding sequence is TGTGCCAGCAGGGGACAGGGGGCGGCCGGGGAGCTGTTTTTT.

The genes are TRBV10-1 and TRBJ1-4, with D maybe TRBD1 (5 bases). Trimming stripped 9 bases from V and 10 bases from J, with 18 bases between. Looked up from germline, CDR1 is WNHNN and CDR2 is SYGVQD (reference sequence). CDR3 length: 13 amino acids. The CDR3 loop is CARLRVPGGKLFF. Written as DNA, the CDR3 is TGCGCCAGGTTGAGGGTACCCGGGGGAAAACTGTTTTTT.

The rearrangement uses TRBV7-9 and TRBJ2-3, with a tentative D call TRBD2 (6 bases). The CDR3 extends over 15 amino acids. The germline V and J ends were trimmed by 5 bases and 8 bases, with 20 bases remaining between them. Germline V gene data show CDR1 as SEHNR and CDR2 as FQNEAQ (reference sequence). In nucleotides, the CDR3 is TGTGCCAGCAGCCCCACTAGCACCTCACATGGTACGCAGTATTTT. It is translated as CASSPTSTSHGTQYF.

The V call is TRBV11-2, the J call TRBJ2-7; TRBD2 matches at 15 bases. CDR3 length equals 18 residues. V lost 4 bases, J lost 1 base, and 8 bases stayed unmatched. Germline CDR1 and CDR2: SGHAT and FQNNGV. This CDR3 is CASSSGLAGGLGSYEQYF. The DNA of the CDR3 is TGTGCCAGCAGCTCCGGACTAGCGGGAGGGTTAGGATCCTACGAGCAGTACTTC.

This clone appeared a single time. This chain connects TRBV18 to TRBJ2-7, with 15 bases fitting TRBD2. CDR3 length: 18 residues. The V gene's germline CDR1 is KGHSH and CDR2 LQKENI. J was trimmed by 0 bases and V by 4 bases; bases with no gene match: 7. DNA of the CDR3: TGTGCCAGCTCACGTGGGACTAGCGGGGGGTCGAGCTCCTACGAGCAGTACTTC. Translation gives CASSRGTSGGSSSYEQYF.

This chain's CDR3 is CASSPESGPYEQYF. The CDR3 nucleotides read TGTGCCAGCAGCCCCGAGAGCGGCCCCTACGAGCAGTACTTC. The rearrangement links TRBV27 to TRBJ2-7; a weak D match, TRBD2 (5 bases). The CDR3 covers 14 residues. The V and J ends lost 6 bases and 2 bases respectively, with 14 bases between them. Germline V CDR1 and CDR2: MNHEY, SMNVEV (reference sequence).

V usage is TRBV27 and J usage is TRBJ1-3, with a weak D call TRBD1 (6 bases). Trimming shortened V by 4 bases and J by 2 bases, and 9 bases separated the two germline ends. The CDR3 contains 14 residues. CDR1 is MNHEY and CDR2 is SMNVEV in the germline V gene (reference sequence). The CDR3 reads CASSSAGAGNTIYF. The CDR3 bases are TGTGCCAGCAGTTCGGCAGGGGCTGGAAACACCATATATTTT.

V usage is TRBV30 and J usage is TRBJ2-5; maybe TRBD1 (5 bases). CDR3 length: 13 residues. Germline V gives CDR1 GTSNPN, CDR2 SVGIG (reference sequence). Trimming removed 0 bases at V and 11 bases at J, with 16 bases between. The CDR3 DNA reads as TGTGCCTGGAGTGTCCCGCCGGACACCTCGCAGTACTTC. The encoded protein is CAWSVPPDTSQYF.

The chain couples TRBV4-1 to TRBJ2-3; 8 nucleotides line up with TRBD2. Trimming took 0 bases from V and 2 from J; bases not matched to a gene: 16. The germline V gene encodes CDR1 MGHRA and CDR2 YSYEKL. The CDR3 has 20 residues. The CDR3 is CASSQDTGRGVLATTDTQYF. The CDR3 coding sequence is TGCGCCAGCAGCCAAGATACCGGGCGGGGGGTACTAGCAACCACAGATACGCAGTATTTT.

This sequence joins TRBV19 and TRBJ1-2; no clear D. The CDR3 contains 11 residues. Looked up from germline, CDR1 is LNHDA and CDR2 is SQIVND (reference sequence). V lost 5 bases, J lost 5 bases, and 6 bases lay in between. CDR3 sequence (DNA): TGTGCCAGTAGTCAGGCTTATGGCTACACCTTC. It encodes CASSQAYGYTF.

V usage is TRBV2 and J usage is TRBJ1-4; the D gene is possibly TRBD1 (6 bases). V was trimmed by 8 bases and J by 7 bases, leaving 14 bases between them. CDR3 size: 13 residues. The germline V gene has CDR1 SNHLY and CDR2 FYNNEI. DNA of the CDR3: TGTGCCAGCGGGACATCTAGGGGTGAAAAACTGTTTTTT. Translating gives CASGTSRGEKLFF. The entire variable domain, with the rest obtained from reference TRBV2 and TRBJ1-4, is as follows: EPEVTQTPSHQVTQMGQEVILRCVPISNHLYFYWYRQILGQKVEFLVSFYNNEISEKSEIFDDQFSVERPDGSNFTLKIRSTKLEDSAMYFCASGTSRGEKLFFGSGTQLSVL.

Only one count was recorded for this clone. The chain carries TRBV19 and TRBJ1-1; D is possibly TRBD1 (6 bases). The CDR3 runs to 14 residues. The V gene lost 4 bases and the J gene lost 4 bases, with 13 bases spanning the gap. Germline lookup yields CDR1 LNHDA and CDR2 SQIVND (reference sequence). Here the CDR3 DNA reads TGTGCCAGTAGTACTGGACAGACCTCCACTGAAGCTTTCTTT. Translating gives CASSTGQTSTEAFF.

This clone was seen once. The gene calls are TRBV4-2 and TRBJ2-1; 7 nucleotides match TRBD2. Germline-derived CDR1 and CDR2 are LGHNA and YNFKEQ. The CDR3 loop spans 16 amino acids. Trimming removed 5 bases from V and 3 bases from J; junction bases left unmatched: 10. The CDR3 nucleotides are TGTGCCAGCAGCAACCCGGGGCTAGCGGACTACAATGAGCAGTTCTTC. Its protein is CASSNPGLADYNEQFF.

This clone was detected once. The CDR3 coding sequence is TGTGCCAGCAGTCAGGGACGGGACTCCTACGAGCAGTACTTC. Translated: CASSQGRDSYEQYF. The chain recombines TRBV2 with TRBJ2-7; D might be TRBD1 or TRBD2, each matching 5 bases. V was pared by 5 bases and J by 0 bases, with 11 bases between. Germline V gene sequence: CDR1 SNHLY, CDR2 FYNNEI. CDR3 length: 14 residues.

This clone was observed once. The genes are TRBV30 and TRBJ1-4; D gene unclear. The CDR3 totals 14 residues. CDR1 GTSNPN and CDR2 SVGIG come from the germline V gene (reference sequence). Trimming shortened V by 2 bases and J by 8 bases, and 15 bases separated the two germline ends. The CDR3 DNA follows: TGTGCCTGGAGTTTCGACGGAGTTAGGGAAAAACTGTTTTTT. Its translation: CAWSFDGVREKLFF.

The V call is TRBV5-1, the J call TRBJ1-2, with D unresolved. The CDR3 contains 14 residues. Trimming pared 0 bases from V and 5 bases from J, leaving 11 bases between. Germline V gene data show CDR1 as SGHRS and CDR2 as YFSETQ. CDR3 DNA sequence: TGCGCCAGCAGCTTGGTTCTTGAGGGATATGGCTACACCTTC. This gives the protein CASSLVLEGYGYTF.

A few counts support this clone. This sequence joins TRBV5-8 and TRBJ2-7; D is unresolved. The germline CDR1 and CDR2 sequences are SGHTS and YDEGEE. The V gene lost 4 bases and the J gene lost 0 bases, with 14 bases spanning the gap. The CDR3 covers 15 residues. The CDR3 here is CASSPRAANSYEQYF. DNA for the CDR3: TGTGCCAGCAGCCCCCGAGCAGCGAACTCCTACGAGCAGTACTTC.

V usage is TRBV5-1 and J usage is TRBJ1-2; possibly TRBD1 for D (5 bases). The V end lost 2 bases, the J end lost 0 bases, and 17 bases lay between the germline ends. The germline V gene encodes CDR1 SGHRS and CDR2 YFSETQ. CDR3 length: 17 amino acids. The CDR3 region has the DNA TGCGCCAGCAGCTTTGCCGAGAGGGCAGGGACTAACTATGGCTACACCTTC. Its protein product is CASSFAERAGTNYGYTF.

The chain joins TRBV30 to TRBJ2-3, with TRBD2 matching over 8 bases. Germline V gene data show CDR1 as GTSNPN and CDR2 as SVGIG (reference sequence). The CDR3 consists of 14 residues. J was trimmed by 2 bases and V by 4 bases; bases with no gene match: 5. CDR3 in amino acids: CAWMGTRNTDTQYF. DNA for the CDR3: TGTGCCTGGATGGGGACTAGAAACACAGATACGCAGTATTTT.

Here the CDR3 reads CATSTGARDTQYF. In DNA, the CDR3 is TGTGCCACCAGCACCGGCGCCAGAGATACGCAGTATTTT. The V call is TRBV15, the J call TRBJ2-3, with D hard to call. Trimming removed 4 bases at V and 5 bases at J, with 10 bases between. Germline values: CDR1 LNHNV, CDR2 YYDKDF (reference sequence). The CDR3 is 13 amino acids.

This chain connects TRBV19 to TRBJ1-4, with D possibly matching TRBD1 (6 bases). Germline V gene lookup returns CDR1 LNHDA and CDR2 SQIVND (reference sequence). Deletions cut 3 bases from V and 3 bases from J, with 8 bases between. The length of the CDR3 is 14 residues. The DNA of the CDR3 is TGTGCCAGTAGTATCCCAGGGGCTAATGAAAAACTGTTTTTT. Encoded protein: CASSIPGANEKLFF. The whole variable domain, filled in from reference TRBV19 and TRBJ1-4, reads DGGITQSPKYLFRKEGQNVTLSCEQNLNHDAMYWYRQDPGQGLRLIYYSQIVNDFQKGDIAEGYSVSREKKESFPLTVTSAQKNPTAFYLCASSIPGANEKLFFGSGTQLSVL.

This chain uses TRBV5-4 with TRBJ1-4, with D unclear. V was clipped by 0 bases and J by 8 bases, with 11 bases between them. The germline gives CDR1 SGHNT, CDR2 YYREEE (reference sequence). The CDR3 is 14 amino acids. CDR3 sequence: CASSLEKGGEKLFF. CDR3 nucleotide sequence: TGTGCCAGCAGCTTGGAAAAGGGAGGCGAAAAACTGTTTTTT.

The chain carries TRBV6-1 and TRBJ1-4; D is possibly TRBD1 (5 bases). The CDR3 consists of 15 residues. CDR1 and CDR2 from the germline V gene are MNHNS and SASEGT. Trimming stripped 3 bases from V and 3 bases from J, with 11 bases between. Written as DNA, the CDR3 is TGTGCCAGCAGTGATCGGGGGTTCTCTAATGAAAAACTGTTTTTT. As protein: CASSDRGFSNEKLFF.